This TCR beta chain was retrieved from a study of Graves' ophthalmopathy and Graves' hyperthyroidism. RNA transcripts yielded amplified TCR beta CDR3 regions. HTBI primers were used in a first-round RT-PCR, which preceded a second-round multiplex PCR. From the multiplex PCR reads, TCRdb called clonotypes with MiXCR, one entry per CDR3 protein. The data show approximately 700,000 distinct CDR3 sequences, with 40% seen just once and approximately 46% held by the top ten. Among the exclusions were patients with other autoimmune diseases, uncontrolled infections, pregnancy or lactation. The CDR3 totals 15 residues. Unmatched junction bases numbered 14, after V lost 5 bases and J lost 11 bases. Germline V gene lookup returns CDR1 SEHNR and CDR2 FQNEAQ (reference sequence).

The chain links TRBV7-9 to TRBJ1-5; 8 bases map to TRBD1. The receptor's source is an adult man with Graves' ophthalmopathy. The material sequenced was peripheral blood. CDR3 sequence reads: CASSTQGAPGETQHF. The CDR3 DNA sequence: TGTGCCAGCAGCACGCAGGGGGCGCCGGGGGAGACCCAGCATTTT.